This T cell receptor beta chain was recorded in a study of blood T cells in healthy people across ages. This CDR3 is built from 12 residues. CDR1 LNHDA and CDR2 SQIVND come from the germline V gene (reference sequence). Trimming shortened V by 4 bases and J by 11 bases, and 14 bases separated the two germline ends. Together with a sample-barcoded 5' primer, a J-beta primer mix was included in a second PCR lasting roughly 6 to 12 cycles. TCRdb re-called the 5' RACE reads with MiXCR, one entry per CDR3 protein. The profile covers 270,000 or so distinct CDR3 sequences, with roughly 26% appearing a single time and 25% to 35% taken by the ten largest.

The TCR originated in a woman in her 70s in good health. V is TRBV19 and J is TRBJ1-1; D remains unclear. The sample consisted of blood. For the CDR3, the DNA is TGTGCCAGTAGTACCCCCCCGAATAGGGCTTTCTTT. Its translation: CASSTPPNRAFF.